This T cell receptor beta chain was sequenced for a study of cytotoxic CD8 clonotypes in ibrutinib-treated CLL. On the study more broadly: Mean values per sample were hundreds of thousands of productive templates and roughly 90,000 productive rearrangements. The study, taken as a whole, reports: Baseline clonality was higher than in age-matched healthy donors and moved in step with circulating CD8+ T-cell counts.

V lost 6 bases, J lost 3 bases, and 12 bases lay in between. From germline, CDR1 is SQVTM and CDR2 ANQGSEA. This CDR3 contains 12 residues. In its sample, this clone was seen a few times. Its antigen is not identified. The repertoire was sequenced with immunoSEQ multiplex PCR; TCRdb's copy has only in-frame clones and lacks some. The sample shows over 200,000 clones, 79% of them seen only once. The source of this sequence is a human donor with chronic lymphocytic leukemia. The sequenced sample was PBMCs, obtained after 12 months of ibrutinib treatment. This chain links TRBV29-1 with TRBJ2-7; D is perhaps TRBD1 (5 bases). The CDR3 nucleotides are TGCAGCGTAGTCCCGACAGACTACGAGCAGTACTTC. Translated: CSVVPTDYEQYF.